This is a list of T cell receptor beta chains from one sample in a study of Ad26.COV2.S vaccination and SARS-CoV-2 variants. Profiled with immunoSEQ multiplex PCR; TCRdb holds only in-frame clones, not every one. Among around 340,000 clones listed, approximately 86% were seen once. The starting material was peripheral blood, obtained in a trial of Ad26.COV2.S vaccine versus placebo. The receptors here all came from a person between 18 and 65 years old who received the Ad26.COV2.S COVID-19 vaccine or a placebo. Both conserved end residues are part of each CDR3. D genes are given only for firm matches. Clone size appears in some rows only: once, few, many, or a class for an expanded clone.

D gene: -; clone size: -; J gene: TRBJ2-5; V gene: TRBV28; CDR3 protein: CASSPAGNQETQYF; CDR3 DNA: TGTGCCAGCAGTCCGGCAGGAAACCAAGAGACCCAGTACTTC
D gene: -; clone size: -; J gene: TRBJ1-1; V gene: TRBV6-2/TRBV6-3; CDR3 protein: CASSSYPNTEAFF; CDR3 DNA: TGTGCCAGCAGTTCCTATCCGAACACTGAAGCTTTCTTT
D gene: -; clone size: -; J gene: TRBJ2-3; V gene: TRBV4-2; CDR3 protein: CASSPKELSTDTQYF; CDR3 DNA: TGTGCCAGCAGCCCAAAGGAGTTAAGCACAGATACGCAGTATTTT
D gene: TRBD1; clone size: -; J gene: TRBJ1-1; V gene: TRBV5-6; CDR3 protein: CASSLVRGRDTEAFF; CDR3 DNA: TGTGCCAGCAGCTTGGTGAGGGGGCGCGACACTGAAGCTTTCTTT
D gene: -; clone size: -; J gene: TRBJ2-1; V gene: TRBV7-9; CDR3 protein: CASSPPGSLEEFF; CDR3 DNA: TGTGCCAGCAGCCCCCCTGGATCCCTAGAGGAGTTCTTC
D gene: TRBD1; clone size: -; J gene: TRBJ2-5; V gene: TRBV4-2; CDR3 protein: CASSQVTGVDETQYF; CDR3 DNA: TGTGCCAGCAGCCAGGTGACAGGGGTCGATGAGACCCAGTACTTC
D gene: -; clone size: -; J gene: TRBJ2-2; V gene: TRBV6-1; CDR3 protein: CASSDLAIANTGELFF; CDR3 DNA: TGTGCCAGCAGTGACTTAGCGATCGCGAACACCGGGGAGCTGTTTTTT
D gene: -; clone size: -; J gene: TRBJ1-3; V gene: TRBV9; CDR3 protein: CASSVAPWEAGNTIYF; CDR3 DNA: TGTGCCAGCAGCGTAGCTCCTTGGGAAGCTGGAAACACCATATATTTT
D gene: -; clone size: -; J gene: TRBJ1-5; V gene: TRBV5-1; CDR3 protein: CASSPGGGGQPQHF; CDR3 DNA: TGCGCCAGCAGCCCCGGCGGTGGCGGGCAGCCCCAGCATTTT
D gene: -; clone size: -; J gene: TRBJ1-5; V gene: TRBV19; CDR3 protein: CASSDRRVQPQHF; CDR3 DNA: TGTGCCAGTAGCGACCGTAGGGTGCAGCCCCAGCATTTT
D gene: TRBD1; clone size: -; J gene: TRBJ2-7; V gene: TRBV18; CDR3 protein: CASSPDRAVLEQYF; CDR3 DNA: TGTGCCAGCTCACCTGACAGGGCGGTCTTGGAGCAGTACTTC
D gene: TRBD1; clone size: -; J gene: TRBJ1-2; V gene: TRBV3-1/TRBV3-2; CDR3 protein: CASTRTGIYGYTF; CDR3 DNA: TGTGCCAGCACCCGGACAGGGATCTATGGCTACACCTTC
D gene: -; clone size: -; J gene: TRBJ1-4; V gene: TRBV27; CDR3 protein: CASSRTDWRGTEKLFF; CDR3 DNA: TGTGCCAGCAGCCGCACTGACTGGAGGGGTACCGAAAAACTGTTTTTT
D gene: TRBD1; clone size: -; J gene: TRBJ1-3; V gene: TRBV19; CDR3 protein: CASSKQPGTAGNTIYF; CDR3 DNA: TGTGCCAGTAGTAAACAACCCGGGACAGCTGGAAACACCATATATTTT
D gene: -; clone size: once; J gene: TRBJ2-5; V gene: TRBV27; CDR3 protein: CASSSSGLAEETQYF; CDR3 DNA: -
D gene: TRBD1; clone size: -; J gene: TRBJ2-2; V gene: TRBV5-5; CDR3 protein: CASSLQSQGASGELFF; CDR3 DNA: TGTGCCAGCAGCTTGCAAAGTCAGGGGGCGAGCGGGGAGCTGTTTTTT
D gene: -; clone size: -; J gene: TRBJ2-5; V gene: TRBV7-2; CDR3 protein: CASSLDRVQETQYF; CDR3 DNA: TGTGCCAGCAGCTTAGACAGGGTCCAAGAGACCCAGTACTTC
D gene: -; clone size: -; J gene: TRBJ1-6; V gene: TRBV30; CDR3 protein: CAWSVGISSYNSPLHF; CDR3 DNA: TGTGCCTGGAGTGTGGGGATAAGCTCCTATAATTCACCCCTCCACTTT
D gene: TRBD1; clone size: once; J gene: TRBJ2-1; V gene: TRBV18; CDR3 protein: CASSEGQGGTNEQFF; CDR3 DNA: TGTGCCAGCTCAGAGGGACAGGGAGGGACTAATGAGCAGTTCTTC
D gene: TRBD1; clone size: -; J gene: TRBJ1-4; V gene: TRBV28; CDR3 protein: CASSRGGQNEKLFF; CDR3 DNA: TGTGCCAGCAGCAGGGGGGGCCAAAATGAAAAACTGTTTTTT
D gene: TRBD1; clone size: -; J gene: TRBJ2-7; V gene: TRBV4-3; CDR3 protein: CASSQDLGQGSYEQYF; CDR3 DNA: TGCGCCAGCAGCCAAGATCTGGGACAGGGTTCCTACGAGCAGTACTTC
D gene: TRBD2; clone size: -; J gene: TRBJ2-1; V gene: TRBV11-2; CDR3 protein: CASTVGPGLALSAFYEQFF; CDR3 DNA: TGTGCCAGCACCGTAGGACCGGGACTAGCTTTATCCGCTTTCTATGAGCAGTTCTTC
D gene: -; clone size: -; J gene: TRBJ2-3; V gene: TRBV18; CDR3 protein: CASFQGLTDTQYF; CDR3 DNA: TGTGCCAGCTTTCAGGGACTCACAGATACGCAGTATTTT
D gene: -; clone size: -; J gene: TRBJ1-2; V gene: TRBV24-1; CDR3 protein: CATSDPQGLYGYTF; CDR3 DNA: TGTGCCACCAGTGATCCTCAGGGGTTATATGGCTACACCTTC
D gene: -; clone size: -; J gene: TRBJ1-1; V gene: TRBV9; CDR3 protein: CASSERPGHGGDFAEAFF; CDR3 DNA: TGTGCCAGCAGCGAAAGACCGGGGCACGGAGGGGACTTCGCTGAAGCTTTCTTT
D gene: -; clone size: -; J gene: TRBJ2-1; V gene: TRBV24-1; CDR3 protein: CATSGTPPREQFF; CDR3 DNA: TGTGCCACCTCCGGGACTCCCCCCCGTGAGCAGTTCTTC
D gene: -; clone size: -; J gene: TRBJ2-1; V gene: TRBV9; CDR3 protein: CASSVAEVIYNEQFF; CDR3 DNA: TGTGCCAGCAGCGTGGCAGAAGTTATCTACAATGAGCAGTTCTTC
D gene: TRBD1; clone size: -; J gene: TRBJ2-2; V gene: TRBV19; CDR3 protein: CASSRGQGFPGELFF; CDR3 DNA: TGTGCCAGTAGTAGGGGACAGGGGTTTCCCGGGGAGCTGTTTTTT
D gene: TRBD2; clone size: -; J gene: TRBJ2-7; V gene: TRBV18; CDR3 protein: CASLPAGGGYEQYF; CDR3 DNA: TGTGCCAGCCTTCCAGCGGGAGGGGGCTACGAGCAGTACTTC
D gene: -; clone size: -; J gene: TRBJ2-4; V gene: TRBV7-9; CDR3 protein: CAMGGPNIQYF; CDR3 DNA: TGTGCCATGGGGGGGCCGAACATTCAGTACTTC
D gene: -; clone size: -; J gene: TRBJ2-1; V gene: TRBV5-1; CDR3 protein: CASSLGNNNEQFF; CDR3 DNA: TGCGCCAGCAGCTTGGGAAATAACAATGAGCAGTTCTTC
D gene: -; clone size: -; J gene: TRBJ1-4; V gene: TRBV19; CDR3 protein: CASSIDPDSPNEKLFF; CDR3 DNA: TGTGCCAGTAGTATAGATCCGGACAGCCCAAATGAAAAACTGTTTTTT
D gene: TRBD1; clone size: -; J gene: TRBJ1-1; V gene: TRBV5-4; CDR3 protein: CASSSTLTGGTEAFF; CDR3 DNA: TGTGCCAGCAGCTCAACCTTAACAGGGGGGACTGAAGCTTTCTTT
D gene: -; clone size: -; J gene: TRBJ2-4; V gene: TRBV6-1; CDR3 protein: CASSEDIGQGQYF; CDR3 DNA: TGTGCCAGCAGTGAAGACATAGGGCAGGGTCAGTACTTC
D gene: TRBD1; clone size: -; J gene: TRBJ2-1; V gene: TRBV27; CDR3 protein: CASSSFPQGARNEQFF; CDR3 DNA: TGTGCCAGCAGTTCCTTCCCTCAGGGGGCGAGGAATGAGCAGTTCTTC